These 4 T cell receptor beta chains were all obtained from the same sample, sequenced in a study of blood T cell repertoires in COVID-19. Sequenced by immunoSEQ multiplex PCR; TCRdb stores in-frame clones only, minus some. The profile shows around 200,000 clones, less than 90% of them singletons. Sequenced: peripheral blood. The receptors here all came from a man between 65 and 80 years old with active or convalescent COVID-19.

This rearrangement joins TRBV15 to TRBJ2-7, with 11 bases fitting TRBD1. Per the germline V gene, CDR1 is LNHNV and CDR2 is YYDKDF (reference sequence). Trimming took 1 base from V and 4 from J; bases not matched to a gene: 6. This CDR3 region has 16 residues. DNA for the CDR3: TGTGCCACCAGCAGAGCCAGGACAGGGGGCCAGTACGAGCAGTACTTC. It is translated as CATSRARTGGQYEQYF. Using reference TRBV15 and TRBJ2-7 for the parts outside the CDR3, the full variable domain is DAMVIQNPRYQVTQFGKPVTLSCSQTLNHNVMYWYQQKSSQAPKLLFHYYDKDFNNEADTPDNFQSRRPNTSFCFLDIRSPGLGDTAMYLCATSRARTGGQYEQYFGPGTRLTVT.

The chain is built from TRBV29-1 and TRBJ1-1; D may be TRBD1 (6 bases). CDR1 is SQVTM and CDR2 is ANQGSEA in the germline V gene. The CDR3 is 14 residues long. Deletions cut 3 bases from V and 5 bases from J, with 16 bases between. The DNA of the CDR3 is TGCAGCGTTGACCCCGGACAGTTTAGGACTGAAGCTTTCTTT. It is translated as CSVDPGQFRTEAFF.

This sequence joins TRBV7-2 and TRBJ2-5, with 10 positions matching TRBD1. CDR3 length equals 15 residues. Germline CDR1 and CDR2: SGHTA and FQGNSA. V was pared by 4 bases and J by 6 bases, with 8 bases of the junction left unmatched. CDR3: CASSSETGGAKTQYF. Here the CDR3 DNA reads TGTGCCAGCAGCTCAGAGACAGGGGGCGCGAAGACCCAGTACTTC.

The chain carries TRBV18 and TRBJ1-1; the match to TRBD1 covers 7 bases. Germline values: CDR1 KGHSH, CDR2 LQKENI. The CDR3 is 13 amino acids. V dropped 1 base and J dropped 7; count of bases not matched to a gene: 3. CDR3: CASSPRGDSEAFF. The CDR3 DNA is TGTGCCAGCTCACCACGGGGGGACAGTGAAGCTTTCTTT.